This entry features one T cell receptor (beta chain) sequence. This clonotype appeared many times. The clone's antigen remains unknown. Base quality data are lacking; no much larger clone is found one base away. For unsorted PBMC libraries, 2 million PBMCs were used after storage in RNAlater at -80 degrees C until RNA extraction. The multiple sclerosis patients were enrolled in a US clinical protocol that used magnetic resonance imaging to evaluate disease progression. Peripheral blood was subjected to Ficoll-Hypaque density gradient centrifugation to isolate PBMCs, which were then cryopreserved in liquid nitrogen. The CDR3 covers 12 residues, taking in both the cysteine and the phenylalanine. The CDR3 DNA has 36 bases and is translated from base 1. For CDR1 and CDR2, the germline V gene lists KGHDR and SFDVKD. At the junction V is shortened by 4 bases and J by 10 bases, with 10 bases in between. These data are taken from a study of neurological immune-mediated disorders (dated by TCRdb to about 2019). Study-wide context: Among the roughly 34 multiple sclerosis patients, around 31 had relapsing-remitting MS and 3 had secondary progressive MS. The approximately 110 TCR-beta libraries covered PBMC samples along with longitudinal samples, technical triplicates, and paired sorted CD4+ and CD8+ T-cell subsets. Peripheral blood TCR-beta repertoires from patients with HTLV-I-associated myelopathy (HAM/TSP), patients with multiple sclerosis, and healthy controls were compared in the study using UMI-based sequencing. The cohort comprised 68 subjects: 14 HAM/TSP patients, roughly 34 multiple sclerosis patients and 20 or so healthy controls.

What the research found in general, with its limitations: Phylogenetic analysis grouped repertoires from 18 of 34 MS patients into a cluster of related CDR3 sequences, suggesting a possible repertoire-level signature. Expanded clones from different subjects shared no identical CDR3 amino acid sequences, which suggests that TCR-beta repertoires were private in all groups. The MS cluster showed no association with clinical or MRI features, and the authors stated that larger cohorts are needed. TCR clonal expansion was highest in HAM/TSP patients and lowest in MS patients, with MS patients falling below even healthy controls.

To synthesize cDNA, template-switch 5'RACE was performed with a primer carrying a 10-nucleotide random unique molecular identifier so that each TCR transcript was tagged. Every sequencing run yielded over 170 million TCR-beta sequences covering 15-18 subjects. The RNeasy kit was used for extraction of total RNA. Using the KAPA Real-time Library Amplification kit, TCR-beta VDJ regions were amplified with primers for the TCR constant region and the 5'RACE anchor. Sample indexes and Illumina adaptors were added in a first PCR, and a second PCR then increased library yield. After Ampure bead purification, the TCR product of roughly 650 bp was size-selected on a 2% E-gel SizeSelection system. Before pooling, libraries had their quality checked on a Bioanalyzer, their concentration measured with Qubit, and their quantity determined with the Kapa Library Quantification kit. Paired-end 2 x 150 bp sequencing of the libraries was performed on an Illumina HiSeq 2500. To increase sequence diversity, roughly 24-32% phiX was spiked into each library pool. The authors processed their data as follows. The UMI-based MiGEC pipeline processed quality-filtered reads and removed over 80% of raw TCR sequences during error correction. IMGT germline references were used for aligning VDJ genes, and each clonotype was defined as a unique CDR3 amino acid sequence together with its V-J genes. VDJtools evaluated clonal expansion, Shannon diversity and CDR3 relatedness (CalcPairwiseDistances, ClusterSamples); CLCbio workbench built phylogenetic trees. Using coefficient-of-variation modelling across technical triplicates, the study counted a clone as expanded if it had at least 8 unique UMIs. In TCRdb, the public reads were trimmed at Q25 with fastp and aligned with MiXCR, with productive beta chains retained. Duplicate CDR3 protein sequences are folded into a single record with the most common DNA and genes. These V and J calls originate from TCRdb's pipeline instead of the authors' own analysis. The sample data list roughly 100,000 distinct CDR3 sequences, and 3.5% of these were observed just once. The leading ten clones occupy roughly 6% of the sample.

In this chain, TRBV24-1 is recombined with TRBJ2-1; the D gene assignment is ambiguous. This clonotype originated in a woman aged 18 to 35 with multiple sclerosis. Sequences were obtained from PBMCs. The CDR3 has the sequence CATSEARSEQFF. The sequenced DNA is TGTGCCACCAGTGAAGCTAGATCGGAGCAGTTCTTC.